This TCR beta chain comes out of a study of breast tumors, draining lymph nodes, adjacent tissues. Samples came from axillary lymph nodes draining the breast cancer. From the multiplex PCR reads, TCRdb called clonotypes with MiXCR, one entry per CDR3 protein. In the table there are some 150,000 distinct CDR3 sequences, approximately 33% of which are singletons. This clonotype occurred a few times. Sequenced input: axillary lymph node tissue. This clonotype originated in a female donor with breast cancer. Some clones in this sample may be carry-over from other donors' samples.

In nucleotides, the CDR3 is TGCAGTGCAGCGTCGGTGAACACTGAAGCTTTCTTT. Translation gives CSAASVNTEAFF. This chain links TRBV20-1 with TRBJ1-1; D is unclear. This CDR3 has 12 residues. V lost 6 bases to trimming and J lost 0 bases, with 8 bases between them. Germline values: CDR1 DFQATT, CDR2 SNEGSKA (reference sequence).